This T cell receptor (beta chain) was captured in a study of T cell responses to AZD1222 COVID-19 vaccine. The repertoire was sequenced with immunoSEQ multiplex PCR; TCRdb's copy has only in-frame clones and lacks some. The table lists some 180,000 clones, 85% to 95% of them singletons, with about 9.4% in the top ten. There are 12 residues in the CDR3. Germline V CDR1 and CDR2: GTSNPN, SVGIG (reference sequence). V gave up 5 bases and J gave up 0 bases, with 2 bases separating them. V gene TRBV30 combines with J gene TRBJ2-6; D gene uncertain. Material: peripheral blood, obtained on day 0 of AZD1222 vaccination. The TCR sequence derives from an adult in good health. DNA of the CDR3: TGTGCCTGGGCCTCTGGGGCCAACGTCCTGACTTTC. Translation gives CAWASGANVLTF.